The present T cell receptor (beta chain) was sequenced within a study of follicular helper T cells after annual influenza vaccination. In this sample, this clone turned up once. Its antigen is currently unknown. Study results and limitations: Most later recoveries of Day 7 ICOS+CD38+ clones were ICOS-CD38- cTfh. Productive TCRB sequences came from only about 9-22% of cells.

The V end was cut by 0 bases, the J end by 10 bases, with 18 bases between. The CDR3 consists of 16 residues. The V gene's germline CDR1 is MNHEY and CDR2 SVGAGI. Sequenced by immunoSEQ multiplex PCR; TCRdb stores in-frame clones only, minus some. The profile shows some 1,700 clones, 84% of them singletons. Indicated time point: 2015-2016 season, pre-vaccination. Adults were given seasonal inactivated influenza vaccine, and blood CD4 subsets were sorted before and after vaccination. The sequence derives from an adult who received the influenza vaccine. The material was CXCR5+ CD38- circulating T follicular helper cells from blood, obtained on the day of influenza vaccination. Subset noted: circulating Tfh, non-naive CD4+CXCR5+PD-1+ (ICOS+CD38+ or ICOS-CD38-). The chain joins TRBV6-5 to TRBJ2-2; D possibly matches TRBD1 or TRBD2 (6 bases each). CDR3: CASSYSPGGGLAELFF. CDR3 nucleotide sequence: TGTGCCAGCAGTTACTCTCCCGGGGGCGGCCTCGCGGAGCTGTTTTTT.